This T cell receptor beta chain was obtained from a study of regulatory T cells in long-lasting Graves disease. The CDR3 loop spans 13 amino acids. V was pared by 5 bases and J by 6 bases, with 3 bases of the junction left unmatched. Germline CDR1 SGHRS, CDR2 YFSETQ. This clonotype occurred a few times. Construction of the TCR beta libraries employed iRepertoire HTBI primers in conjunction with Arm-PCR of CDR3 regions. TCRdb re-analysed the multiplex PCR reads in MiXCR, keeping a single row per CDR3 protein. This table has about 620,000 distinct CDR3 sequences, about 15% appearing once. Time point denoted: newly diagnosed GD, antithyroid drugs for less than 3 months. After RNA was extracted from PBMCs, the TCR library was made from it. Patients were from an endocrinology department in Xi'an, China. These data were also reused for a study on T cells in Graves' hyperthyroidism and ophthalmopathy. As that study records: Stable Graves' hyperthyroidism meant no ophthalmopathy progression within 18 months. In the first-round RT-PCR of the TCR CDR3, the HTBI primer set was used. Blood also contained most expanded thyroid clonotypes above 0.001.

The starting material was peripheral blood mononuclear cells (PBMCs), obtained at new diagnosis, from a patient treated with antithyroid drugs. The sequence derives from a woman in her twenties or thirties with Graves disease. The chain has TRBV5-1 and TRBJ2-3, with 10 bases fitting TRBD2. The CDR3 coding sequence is TGCGCCAGCAGGGCTAGCGGGAGTGATACGCAGTATTTT. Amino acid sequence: CASRASGSDTQYF.